Below, 10 T cell receptor beta chains from the same sample are listed, as sequenced in a study of blood T cell repertoires in COVID-19. Repertoires were generated with immunoSEQ multiplex PCR, while TCRdb's copy carries only in-frame clones and drops some. The sample shows around 99,000 clones, approximately 84% of them seen only once. The sample consisted of peripheral blood. The receptors were sampled from a human donor in a cohort sampled during active COVID-19.

The chain uses TRBV19 and TRBJ1-2, with a tentative D call TRBD1 (6 bases). The CDR3 spans 15 residues. Germline lookup yields CDR1 LNHDA and CDR2 SQIVND (reference sequence). The germline V and J ends were trimmed by 3 bases and 4 bases, with 15 bases remaining between them. CDR3 nucleotides: TGTGCCAGTAGTATGACGGGACAAAGCCTCTATGGCTACACCTTC. Protein: CASSMTGQSLYGYTF.

This rearrangement joins TRBV5-1 to TRBJ2-5; 7 bases are shared with TRBD2. The trim removed 4 bases at V and 7 bases at J, leaving 13 bases unmatched. Germline CDR1 is SGHRS and CDR2 is YFSETQ. This CDR3 spans 15 amino acids. CDR3 region: CASSLPGAGEGTQYF. CDR3 nucleotides: TGCGCCAGCAGCCTACCCGGCGCGGGAGAGGGGACCCAGTACTTC.

The V gene is TRBV10-2, the J gene TRBJ1-1; TRBD1 is a possible D gene (6 bases). Germline values: CDR1 WSHSY, CDR2 SAAADI. This CDR3 comprises 15 residues. V gave up 2 bases and J gave up 10 bases, with 20 bases separating them. The DNA of the CDR3 is TGCGCCAGCAGTGAGGGCGGTGGGGGGGCCCGTCGAGCTTTCTTT. Translating gives CASSEGGGGARRAFF.

The rearrangement links TRBV7-2 to TRBJ1-5; no reliable D call. There are 14 residues in the CDR3. The V and J ends lost 2 bases and 4 bases respectively, with 9 bases between them. Germline-derived CDR1 and CDR2 are SGHTA and FQGNSA. CDR3 DNA sequence: TGTGCCAGCAGCTTACAAGACATTAATCAGCCCCAGCATTTT. It is translated as CASSLQDINQPQHF.

The chain is built from TRBV9 and TRBJ1-3; perhaps TRBD1 as D (6 bases). The CDR3 loop spans 14 amino acids. Per the germline V gene, CDR1 is SGDLS and CDR2 is YYNGEE. The ends were cut back, 0 bases at V and 9 bases at J, with 13 bases in the middle. This chain's CDR3 is CASSVDPDSSTIYF. The CDR3 DNA reads TGTGCCAGCAGCGTAGATCCGGACAGTAGCACCATATATTTT.

The V gene is TRBV19, the J gene TRBJ1-4; TRBD1 is a possible D gene (6 bases). The CDR3 sequence is 15 residues long. Germline V gives CDR1 LNHDA, CDR2 SQIVND (reference sequence). The ends were cut back, 7 bases at V and 2 bases at J, with 14 bases in the middle. DNA of the CDR3: TGTGCCAGTAAAGGGGGGGCTACGACTAATGAAAAACTGTTTTTT. Its protein product is CASKGGATTNEKLFF.

The chain is built from TRBV5-1 and TRBJ2-3; the match to TRBD2 covers 11 bases. The ends lost 3 bases at V and 4 bases at J; junction bases unmatched: 10. This CDR3 contains 17 residues. The germline gives CDR1 SGHRS, CDR2 YFSETQ. CDR3 amino acids: CASSSLSGRAGADTQYF. The CDR3 coding sequence is TGCGCCAGCAGCTCTCTTAGCGGGAGGGCTGGCGCAGATACGCAGTATTTT.

The CDR3 region has the DNA TGTGCCATCGCGCAGGACCAAGAGACCCAGTACTTC. It encodes CAIAQDQETQYF. This rearrangement joins TRBV10-3 to TRBJ2-5; the D is unclear. CDR1 ENHRY and CDR2 SYGVKD come from the germline V gene. The CDR3 loop spans 12 amino acids. V shed 8 bases and J shed 0 bases, with 7 bases lying between them.

The gene calls are TRBV4-3 and TRBJ2-5; D not resolved. The CDR3 length is 14 residues. The V gene's germline CDR1 is LGHNA and CDR2 YSLEER. The ends were cut back, 1 base at V and 3 bases at J, with 9 bases in the middle. The CDR3 spells CASSQGLGEETQYF. CDR3 bases: TGCGCCAGCAGCCAAGGGTTAGGAGAAGAGACCCAGTACTTC.

V usage is TRBV18 and J usage is TRBJ2-2; 11 bases align to TRBD2. CDR3 length equals 16 residues. With 5 bases clipped from V and 4 bases from J, the junction kept 6 bases outside the gene matches. Per the germline V gene, CDR1 is KGHSH and CDR2 is LQKENI. The CDR3 DNA reads TGTGCCAGCTCAGAAGGGACTAGCGGCGGCACCGGGGAGCTGTTTTTT. Protein sequence: CASSEGTSGGTGELFF.